These 14 T cell receptor beta chains were all obtained from the same sample, sequenced in a study of vaccination and CD4 T cells after COVID-19. Sequence data for DNA of cultured CD4+ T cells were generated by the Oncomine TCR Beta short-read assay. TCRdb reanalysed the PCR reads using MiXCR and keeps one entry per CDR3 protein. Found here are some 25,000 distinct CDR3 sequences, roughly 60% of them singletons; the top ten hold around a sixth. Treatment given: approximately nine-day PBMC culture with coronavirus spike peptide pools or control peptides (ViraFEST assay). These TCRs are of unknown antigen specificity. This sample comprised CD4+ T cells from blood, cultured in vitro, obtained after SARS-CoV-2 vaccination. These receptors were collected from a human donor who received a COVID-19 vaccine.

The chain couples TRBV12-3 or TRBV12-4 to TRBJ1-2; D possibly corresponds to TRBD1 (6 bases). Trimming took 6 bases from V and 6 from J, leaving 14 bases between them. The CDR3 is made up of 13 amino acids. In DNA, the CDR3 is TGTGCCAGCAGCCCGGACAGACGAGATGGCTACACCTTC. Translating gives CASSPDRRDGYTF.

This chain connects TRBV30 to TRBJ2-1; 14 bases agree with TRBD2. The CDR3 totals 16 residues. Germline CDR1 and CDR2: GTSNPN and SVGIG (reference sequence). The junction had 11 bases not matched to a gene; V was cut back by 7 bases and J by 6 bases. CDR3 nucleotides: TGTGCCTCGACCCCGACTAGCGGGGGGGTTTTCAATGAGCAGTTCTTC. The encoded protein is CASTPTSGGVFNEQFF.

This clonotype was seen more than once but under ten times. The V call is TRBV7-8, the J call TRBJ1-1; TRBD1 aligns across 7 bases. Germline loops: CDR1 SGHVS, CDR2 FQNEAQ. V dropped 5 bases and J dropped 1; count of bases not matched to a gene: 13. The CDR3 is made up of 17 amino acids. The CDR3 spells CASSMGQSYSENTEAFF. As DNA, the CDR3 is TGTGCCAGCAGCATGGGACAGAGCTATTCGGAGAACACTGAAGCTTTCTTT.

V is TRBV20-1 and J is TRBJ2-5; 7 bases fit TRBD2. This CDR3 spans 17 amino acids. The junction had 16 bases not matched to a gene; V was cut back by 6 bases and J by 0 bases. Germline V gives CDR1 DFQATT, CDR2 SNEGSKA (reference sequence). The CDR3 here is CSATRGTGGGNQETQYF. The CDR3 DNA reads as TGCAGTGCAACCAGAGGGACTGGCGGGGGTAACCAAGAGACCCAGTACTTC.

This clonotype has only a few counts. The V call is TRBV12-3 or TRBV12-4, the J call TRBJ2-5; 11 bases align to TRBD1. The CDR3 has 14 residues. J lost 5 bases, V lost 8 bases, and 7 bases had no gene match. DNA of the CDR3: TGTGCCAGCCGTAGGACAGGGGGCGACGAGACCCAGTACTTC. This gives the protein CASRRTGGDETQYF.

The chain combines TRBV4-2 with TRBJ2-3, with 15 positions matching TRBD2. In germline, CDR1 is LGHNA, CDR2 YNFKEQ. The CDR3 covers 16 residues. J lost 7 bases, V lost 4 bases, and 6 bases had no gene match. The CDR3 DNA follows: TGTGCCAGCAGCCCTGGACTAGCGGGGGGGCGAAATACGCAGTATTTT. Amino acids: CASSPGLAGGRNTQYF.

J is TRBJ2-1 and V is TRBV2; TRBD2 matches at 15 bases. The length of the CDR3 is 13 residues. V lost 8 bases, J lost 8 bases, and 1 base stayed unmatched. The germline V gene has CDR1 SNHLY and CDR2 FYNNEI. The CDR3 coding sequence is TGTGCCAGCGGACTAGCGGGGGGGTATGAGCAGTTCTTC. Its translation is CASGLAGGYEQFF.

The chain combines TRBV5-1 with TRBJ1-6; D may be TRBD1 (6 bases). The germline gives CDR1 SGHRS, CDR2 YFSETQ. The CDR3 totals 15 residues. V was trimmed by 0 bases and J by 6 bases, leaving 10 bases between them. The CDR3 DNA reads TGCGCCAGCAGCTTGGTCGTCAGGGGTAATTCACCCCTCCACTTT. This sequence encodes CASSLVVRGNSPLHF.

Only a few counts were recorded for this clonotype. This sequence joins TRBV6-1 and TRBJ2-7; D is unresolved. This CDR3 spans 10 amino acids. With 6 bases removed from V and 3 bases from J, the gap between germline ends came to 3 bases. Per germline, CDR1 MNHNS and CDR2 SASEGT. CDR3 amino acids: CASSHYEQYF. DNA for the CDR3: TGTGCCAGCAGCCACTACGAGCAGTACTTC.

This clonotype turned up a few times. The chain joins TRBV9 to TRBJ2-2, with TRBD1 as a possible D gene (6 bases). Germline CDR1 reads SGDLS; CDR2 reads YYNGEE. CDR3 size: 16 residues. The V gene lost 4 bases and the J gene lost 0 bases, with 13 bases spanning the gap. The CDR3 here is CASSPSGHANTGELFF. The CDR3 nucleotides are TGTGCCAGCAGCCCATCGGGACACGCGAACACCGGGGAGCTGTTTTTT.

The V call is TRBV30, the J call TRBJ1-1; TRBD1 matches at 7 bases. V shed 8 bases and J 2 bases; nucleotides not matched to a gene: 5. Germline loops: CDR1 GTSNPN, CDR2 SVGIG (reference sequence). The CDR3 runs 12 residues. The CDR3 nucleotides read TGTGCCGCAAAGGGGGCAAACACTGAAGCTTTCTTT. Protein sequence: CAAKGANTEAFF.

The DNA of the CDR3 is TGCAGTGCTAGGGGACAGGGGGCCCCAGATACGCAGTATTTT. It is translated as CSARGQGAPDTQYF. The V call is TRBV20-1, the J call TRBJ2-3; TRBD1 aligns across 12 bases. CDR1 is DFQATT and CDR2 is SNEGSKA in the germline V gene (reference sequence). Unmatched junction bases numbered 2, after V lost 3 bases and J lost 4 bases. The CDR3 consists of 14 residues.

This clonotype showed up just once. This chain links TRBV29-1 with TRBJ2-3; a possible D gene is TRBD1 (5 bases). In germline, CDR1 is SQVTM, CDR2 ANQGSEA. Trimming cost V 4 bases and J 5 bases, with 16 bases left between them. The CDR3 is 14 amino acids. CDR3 sequence reads: CSVGRSRVLDTQYF. The CDR3 DNA reads TGCAGCGTTGGAAGAAGCAGGGTATTAGATACGCAGTATTTT.

This clonotype was seen a few times. The chain couples TRBV10-1 to TRBJ2-1; D is perhaps TRBD1 (5 bases). V lost 4 bases and J 2 bases, leaving 12 bases between the germline ends. This CDR3 has 15 amino acids. Germline lookup yields CDR1 WNHNN and CDR2 SYGVQD (reference sequence). In DNA form, the CDR3 reads TGCGCCAGCAGTGGCCAGGGTGGTCCCTACAATGAGCAGTTCTTC. It specifies CASSGQGGPYNEQFF.